This T cell receptor beta chain was documented in a study of blood T cell repertoires in COVID-19. About the study: The cDNA or gDNA used as material had been derived from T cells, B-cell-depleted T cells, or PBMCs.

In the source study's methods: Counts of nucleated cells, estimated from reference gene primer amplification, were obtained. Sequencing used immunoSEQ multiplex PCR; TCRdb keeps in-frame clones, though not all of them. V, J and clone size are those of that table, while D and trimming were read from the DNA. The data contain a few hundred thousand clones, 75% to 90% of them singletons. The length of the CDR3 is 14 residues. Trimming removed 0 bases at V and 2 bases at J, with 7 bases between. Germline V gives CDR1 ENHRY, CDR2 SYGVKD. This TCR came from a woman between 18 and 30 years old with acute or convalescent COVID-19. Material for sequencing was peripheral blood. The V call is TRBV10-3, the J call TRBJ1-2; D perhaps matches TRBD1 (6 bases). The CDR3 region is CAISESQGNYGYTF. CDR3 DNA sequence: TGTGCCATCAGTGAGTCGCAGGGGAACTATGGCTACACCTTC.